This record covers a single TCR beta chain. Its target is unknown. Trimming took 5 bases from V and 3 from J; bases not matched to a gene: 9. The CDR3 runs 16 residues. The V gene's germline CDR1 is SGDLS and CDR2 YYNGEE. The source of the sample is a study of shared clonotypes between healthy human individuals. Broader study findings: Several donors held about 4.6% of naive CD4 clonotypes in common.

CD4+ cells were split into CD45RA+ naive and CD45RA-negative memory subsets. Clones were read by immunoSEQ multiplex PCR, and TCRdb kept only the in-frame ones, dropping some. The repertoire holds approximately 2.1 million clones, with over 85% as singletons. The receptor was derived from a young man in good health. Some clones in this sample may be carry-over from other donors' samples. The V call is TRBV9, the J call TRBJ2-2, with 8 bases that match TRBD1. The specimen was naive CD4+ T cells from PBMCs. Subset of the sample: CD45RA+ positively selected. CDR3 in amino acids: CASRFGQGGDTGELFF. CDR3 DNA sequence: TGTGCCAGCAGATTTGGACAGGGCGGGGACACCGGGGAGCTGTTTTTT.